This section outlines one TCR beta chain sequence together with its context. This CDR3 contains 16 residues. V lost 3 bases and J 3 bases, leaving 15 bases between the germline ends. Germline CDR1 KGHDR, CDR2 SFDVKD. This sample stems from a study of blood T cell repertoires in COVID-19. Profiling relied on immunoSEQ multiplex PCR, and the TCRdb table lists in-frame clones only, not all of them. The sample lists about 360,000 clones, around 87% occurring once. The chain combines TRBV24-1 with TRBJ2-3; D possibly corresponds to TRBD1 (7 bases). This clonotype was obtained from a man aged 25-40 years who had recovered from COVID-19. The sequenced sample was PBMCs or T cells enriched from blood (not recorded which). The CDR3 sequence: CATSDVQGGRTDTQYF. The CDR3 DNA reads TGTGCCACCAGTGATGTTCAGGGGGGCCGGACAGATACGCAGTATTTT.